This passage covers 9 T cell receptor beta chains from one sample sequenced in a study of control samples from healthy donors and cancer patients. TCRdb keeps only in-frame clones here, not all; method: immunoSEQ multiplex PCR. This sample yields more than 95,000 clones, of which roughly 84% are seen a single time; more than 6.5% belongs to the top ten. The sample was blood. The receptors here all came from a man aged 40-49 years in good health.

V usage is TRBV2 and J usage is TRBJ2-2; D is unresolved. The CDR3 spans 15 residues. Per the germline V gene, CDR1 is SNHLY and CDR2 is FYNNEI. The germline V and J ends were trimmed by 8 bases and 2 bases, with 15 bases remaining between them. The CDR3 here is CASVERLGNTGELFF. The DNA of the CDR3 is TGTGCCAGCGTTGAACGGCTCGGAAACACCGGGGAGCTGTTTTTT.

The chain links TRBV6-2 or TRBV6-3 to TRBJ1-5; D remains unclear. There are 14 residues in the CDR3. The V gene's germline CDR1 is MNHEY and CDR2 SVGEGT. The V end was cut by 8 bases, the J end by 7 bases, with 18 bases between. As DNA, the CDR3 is TGTGCCAGCGGGTACTATTTGGCAGCCCAGCCCCAGCATTTT. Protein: CASGYYLAAQPQHF.

CDR3 protein: CASSFRQGINFDGYTF. The CDR3 coding sequence is TGTGCCAGCAGCTTTCGACAGGGTATCAATTTCGATGGCTACACCTTC. The J gene is TRBJ1-2, the V gene TRBV11-2; 7 nucleotides agree with TRBD1. Per the germline V gene, CDR1 is SGHAT and CDR2 is FQNNGV. The CDR3 spans 16 residues. V trimming: 3 bases; J trimming: 6 bases; junction bases outside the gene matches: 13.

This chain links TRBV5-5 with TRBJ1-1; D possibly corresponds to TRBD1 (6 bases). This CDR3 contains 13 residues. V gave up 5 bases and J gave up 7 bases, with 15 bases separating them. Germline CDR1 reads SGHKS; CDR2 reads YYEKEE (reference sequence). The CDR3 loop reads CASSSLGADEAFF. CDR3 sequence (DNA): TGTGCCAGCAGTTCATTGGGGGCTGATGAAGCTTTCTTT.

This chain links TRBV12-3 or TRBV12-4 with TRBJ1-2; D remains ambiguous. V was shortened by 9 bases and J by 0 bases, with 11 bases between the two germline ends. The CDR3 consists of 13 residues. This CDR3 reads CASERDSNYGYTF. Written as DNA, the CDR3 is TGTGCCAGTGAAAGGGATTCTAACTATGGCTACACCTTC.

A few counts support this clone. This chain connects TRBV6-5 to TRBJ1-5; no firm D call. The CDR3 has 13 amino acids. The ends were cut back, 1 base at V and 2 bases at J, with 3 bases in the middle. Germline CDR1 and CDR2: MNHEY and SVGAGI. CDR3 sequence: CASSYLGNQPQHF. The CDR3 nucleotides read TGTGCCAGCAGTTACTTGGGCAATCAGCCCCAGCATTTT.

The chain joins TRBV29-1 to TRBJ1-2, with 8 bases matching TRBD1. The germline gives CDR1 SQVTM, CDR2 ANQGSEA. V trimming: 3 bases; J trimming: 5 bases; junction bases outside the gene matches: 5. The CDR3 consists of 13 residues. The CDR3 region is CSVETGARYGYTF. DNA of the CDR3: TGCAGCGTTGAGACAGGGGCTCGGTATGGCTACACCTTC.

Written as DNA, the CDR3 is TGCGCCAGCAGTAGGACAGGGGATAGCAATCAGCCCCAGCATTTT. Translating gives CASSRTGDSNQPQHF. The chain links TRBV10-2 to TRBJ1-5; 9 nucleotides line up with TRBD1. Per germline, CDR1 WSHSY and CDR2 SAAADI. The V gene end was trimmed by 5 bases and the J gene end by 0 bases; junction bases not matched to a gene: 2. The CDR3 extends over 15 amino acids.

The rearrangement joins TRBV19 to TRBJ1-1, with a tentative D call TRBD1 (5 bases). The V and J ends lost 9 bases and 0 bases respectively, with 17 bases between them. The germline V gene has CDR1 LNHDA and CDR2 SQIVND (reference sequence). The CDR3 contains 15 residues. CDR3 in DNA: TGTGCCAGCTGGGACGGAATTGGAATGAACACTGAAGCTTTCTTT. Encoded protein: CASWDGIGMNTEAFF.